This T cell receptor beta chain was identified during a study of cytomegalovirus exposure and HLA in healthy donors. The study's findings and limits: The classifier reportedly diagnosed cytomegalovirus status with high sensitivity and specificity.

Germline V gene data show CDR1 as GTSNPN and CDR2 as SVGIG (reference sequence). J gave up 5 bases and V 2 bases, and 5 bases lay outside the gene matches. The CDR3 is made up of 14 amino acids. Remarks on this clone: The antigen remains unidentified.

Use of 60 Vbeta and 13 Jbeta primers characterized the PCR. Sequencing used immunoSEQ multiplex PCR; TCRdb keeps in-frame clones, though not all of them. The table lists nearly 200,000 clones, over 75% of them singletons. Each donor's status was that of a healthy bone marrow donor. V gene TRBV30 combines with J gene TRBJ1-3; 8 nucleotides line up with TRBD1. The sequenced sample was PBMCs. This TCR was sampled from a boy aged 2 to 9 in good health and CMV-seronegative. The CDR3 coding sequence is TGTGCCTGGAGTTGGGCAGGGGGCCGAAACACCATATATTTT. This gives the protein CAWSWAGGRNTIYF.